Below are 8 T cell receptor beta chains sequenced from a single sample in a study of blood T cell repertoires in COVID-19. The assay was immunoSEQ multiplex PCR, and TCRdb's table has in-frame clones only and misses some. This sample has about 280,000 clones, with about 83% found just once. Sequenced sample: peripheral blood. These receptors originate from a woman aged 45 to 65 who had recovered from COVID-19.

The rearrangement joins TRBV28 to TRBJ1-2; D is possibly TRBD1 (5 bases). The V end was cut by 6 bases, the J end by 7 bases, with 15 bases between. The CDR3 spans 13 residues. The germline gives CDR1 MDHEN, CDR2 SYDVKM. In nucleotides, the CDR3 is TGTGCCAGCAGCAACCTGGGGGGGACTGGCTACACCTTC. Protein sequence: CASSNLGGTGYTF.

The V call is TRBV28, the J call TRBJ1-5, with D maybe TRBD1 (5 bases). CDR3 length equals 17 residues. The V end was cut by 3 bases, the J end by 4 bases, with 19 bases between. Germline CDR1 reads MDHEN; CDR2 reads SYDVKM. The CDR3 sequence: CASSFPGEGRLNQPQHF. CDR3 coding DNA: TGTGCCAGCAGTTTCCCCGGGGAGGGGCGATTAAATCAGCCCCAGCATTTT. Full variable domain (outside the CDR3, taken from reference TRBV28 and TRBJ1-5): DVKVTQSSRYLVKRTGEKVFLECVQDMDHENMFWYRQDPGLGLRLIYFSYDVKMKEKGDIPEGYSVSREKKERFSLILESASTNQTSMYLCASSFPGEGRLNQPQHFGDGTRLSIL.

The rearrangement uses TRBV10-3 and TRBJ2-7, with 8 positions matching TRBD2. Germline CDR1 is ENHRY and CDR2 is SYGVKD. The CDR3 consists of 13 residues. V shed 10 bases, J shed 4 bases, and the junction held 9 bases outside the gene matches. The CDR3 DNA is TGTGCCAGCGCAGCGGGGGAACGATACGAGCAGTACTTC. This gives the protein CASAAGERYEQYF.

The chain recombines TRBV5-4 with TRBJ2-1, with 12 bases identical to TRBD2. CDR1 SGHNT and CDR2 YYREEE come from the germline V gene (reference sequence). V shed 1 base, J shed 7 bases, and the junction held 6 bases outside the gene matches. The CDR3 is 16 residues long. CDR3: CASSLKTSGRKNEQFF. The DNA for the CDR3 is TGTGCCAGCAGCTTGAAGACTAGCGGGAGAAAGAATGAGCAGTTCTTC. Variable domain in full (rest from reference TRBV5-4 and TRBJ2-1): ETGVTQSPTHLIKTRGQQVTLRCSSQSGHNTVSWYQQALGQGPQFIFQYYREEENGRGNFPPRFSGLQFPNYSSELNVNALELDDSALYLCASSLKTSGRKNEQFFGPGTRLTVL.

The V and J genes are TRBV11-2 and TRBJ2-1, with 13 bases matching TRBD2. V lost 2 bases, J lost 7 bases, and 2 bases stayed unmatched. The germline V gene has CDR1 SGHAT and CDR2 FQNNGV. This CDR3 region has 15 residues. In DNA form, the CDR3 reads TGTGCCAGCAGCTTACCGGGACTAGCGGGAAATGAGCAGTTCTTC. It specifies CASSLPGLAGNEQFF.

A word on this clone: The junction differs from germline at one of its ends, possibly a read error. V usage is TRBV3-1 (or the pseudogene TRBV3-2) and J usage is TRBJ1-6; D not certain. CDR1 and CDR2 from the germline V gene are LGHDT and YNNKEL (reference sequence). The CDR3 is 8 residues long. The CDR3 loop reads CPNSPLHF. CDR3 nucleotides: TGCCCGAATTCACCCCTCCACTTT.

The chain has TRBV29-1 and TRBJ2-3; maybe TRBD1 (6 bases). Deletions cut 4 bases from V and 6 bases from J, with 17 bases between. The CDR3 totals 14 residues. Germline CDR1 SQVTM, CDR2 ANQGSEA. CDR3 region: CSVAGTLLGDTQYF. The CDR3 DNA reads as TGCAGCGTTGCCGGGACACTCTTAGGGGATACGCAGTATTTT.

The CDR3 DNA reads as TGCGCCAGCAGCTGGGGGCCGGGCTCTAGCACAGATACGCAGTATTTT. The encoded protein is CASSWGPGSSTDTQYF. The chain couples TRBV5-1 to TRBJ2-3, with D perhaps TRBD1 (6 bases). The germline V gene has CDR1 SGHRS and CDR2 YFSETQ. The V gene lost 3 bases and the J gene lost 0 bases, with 14 bases spanning the gap. The CDR3 length is 16 residues.